These 20 T cell receptor beta chains were sequenced from one sample in a study of blood T cell repertoires in COVID-19. Produced via immunoSEQ multiplex PCR; TCRdb's table is partial and in-frame only. Among 300,000 or so clones listed, approximately 90% were seen once. The sequencing input was peripheral blood. The receptors shown here come from a woman in her thirties or forties with acute or convalescent COVID-19.

This chain joins TRBV5-8 and TRBJ2-3; 9 bases match TRBD1. With V trimmed by 5 bases and J by 6 bases, 10 bases remained unmatched. Germline CDR1 and CDR2: SGHTS and YDEGEE. The CDR3 totals 15 residues. CDR3 sequence reads: CASRSGTGPFDTQYF. Here the CDR3 DNA reads TGTGCCAGCAGGTCCGGGACAGGGCCATTCGATACGCAGTATTTT.

The gene calls are TRBV3-1 (or the pseudogene TRBV3-2) and TRBJ1-3, with D possibly TRBD1 on 6 matching bases. Trimming pared 4 bases from V and 7 bases from J, leaving 26 bases between. Germline values: CDR1 LGHDT, CDR2 YNNKEL (reference sequence). The CDR3 is 18 amino acids. For the CDR3, the DNA is TGTGCCAGCAGCCCTCACTTCCGGGACAATCTGGCTTGGAACACCATATATTTT. Its protein product is CASSPHFRDNLAWNTIYF.

The chain has TRBV30 and TRBJ1-2; D is unresolved. Trimming shortened V by 0 bases and J by 4 bases, and 6 bases separated the two germline ends. CDR3 length: 12 amino acids. CDR1 is GTSNPN and CDR2 is SVGIG in the germline V gene (reference sequence). The CDR3 DNA reads TGTGCCTGGAGTGTATCGTCCTATGGCTACACCTTC. It codes for CAWSVSSYGYTF.

The chain combines TRBV2 with TRBJ2-3; D uncertain. Between the trimmed V and J ends, which lost 7 bases and 2 bases, there was a span of 10 bases. The length of the CDR3 is 13 residues. Germline V gene data show CDR1 as SNHLY and CDR2 as FYNNEI. For the CDR3, the DNA is TGTGCCAGCAAAGCACGGTACACAGATACGCAGTATTTT. It codes for CASKARYTDTQYF.

This clone was seen just once. This chain links TRBV30 with TRBJ1-2; D unclear. The ends were cut back, 3 bases at V and 6 bases at J, with 14 bases in the middle. CDR3 length: 13 amino acids. Germline V gives CDR1 GTSNPN, CDR2 SVGIG (reference sequence). CDR3 DNA: TGTGCCTGGAGAGACACGCCACGGAATGGCTACACCTTC. Its protein product is CAWRDTPRNGYTF. Full variable domain (rest looked up from reference TRBV30 and TRBJ1-2): SQTIHQWPATLVQPVGSPLSLECTVEGTSNPNLYWYRQAAGRGLQLLFYSVGIGQISSEVPQNLSASRPQDRQFILSSKKLLLSDSGFYLCAWRDTPRNGYTFGSGTRLTVV.

This chain uses TRBV19 with TRBJ1-1; D not resolved. V lost 8 bases and J 12 bases, leaving 19 bases between the germline ends. The CDR3 is 12 residues long. The germline V gene encodes CDR1 LNHDA and CDR2 SQIVND (reference sequence). In DNA form, the CDR3 reads TGTGCCAGTCGACCCAACCGGGAAGGCACTTTCTTT. Protein: CASRPNREGTFF.

This chain connects TRBV2 to TRBJ2-1, with 9 bases that match TRBD2. CDR1 and CDR2 (germline): SNHLY, FYNNEI. V shed 10 bases and J 5 bases; nucleotides not matched to a gene: 6. This CDR3 contains 13 residues. Here the CDR3 DNA reads TGTGCCACTCAACTAGCGGGCAACAATGAGCAGTTCTTC. Translation gives CATQLAGNNEQFF.

V gene TRBV15 combines with J gene TRBJ2-7; 8 bases align to TRBD2. The CDR3 totals 15 residues. The junction had 7 bases not matched to a gene; V was cut back by 1 base and J by 5 bases. Germline-derived CDR1 and CDR2 are LNHNV and YYDKDF (reference sequence). The CDR3 is CATSRGPRRGDEQYV. The CDR3 DNA reads as TGTGCCACCAGCAGAGGCCCTCGGCGGGGGGACGAGCAGTACGTC.

This clone was picked up one time. V and J are TRBV5-1 and TRBJ1-1; possible D gene TRBD1, 6 bases. V was cut by 0 bases and J by 7 bases, with 19 bases left in between. Germline V CDR1 and CDR2: SGHRS, YFSETQ. The CDR3 totals 16 residues. This CDR3 is CASSLARSTGMGEAFF. CDR3 sequence (DNA): TGCGCCAGCAGCTTGGCCCGAAGCACAGGGATGGGTGAAGCTTTCTTT.

The V call is TRBV3-1 (or the pseudogene TRBV3-2), the J call TRBJ2-1; 12 nucleotides align to TRBD2. This CDR3 has 16 residues. CDR1 LGHDT and CDR2 YNNKEL come from the germline V gene (reference sequence). Trimming cost V 0 bases and J 7 bases; bases outside gene matches: 4. The CDR3 here is CASSQDRLAGGNEQFF. As DNA, the CDR3 is TGTGCCAGCAGCCAAGATCGGCTAGCGGGGGGGAATGAGCAGTTCTTC.

This chain links TRBV5-1 with TRBJ2-5; D ambiguous. The CDR3 is 12 amino acids. The germline V gene encodes CDR1 SGHRS and CDR2 YFSETQ. Trimming left V 4 bases short and J 4 bases short, with 8 bases between. The CDR3 loop reads CASSTHRETQYF. CDR3 DNA sequence: TGCGCCAGCAGCACCCACAGAGAGACCCAGTACTTC.

V and J are TRBV7-9 and TRBJ1-2; a possible D gene is TRBD1 (5 bases). This CDR3 region has 12 residues. Per the germline V gene, CDR1 is SEHNR and CDR2 is FQNEAQ (reference sequence). V was shortened by 3 bases and J by 8 bases, with 10 bases between the two germline ends. The CDR3, as DNA: TGTGCCAGCAGCTTCCAGGGTTCGGGCTACACCTTC. Its translation is CASSFQGSGYTF. Drawing the rest from reference TRBV7-9 and TRBJ1-2, the complete variable domain is DTGVSQNPRHKITKRGQNVTFRCDPISEHNRLYWYRQTLGQGPEFLTYFQNEAQLEKSRLLSDRFSAERPKGSFSTLEIQRTEQGDSAMYLCASSFQGSGYTFGSGTRLTVV.

This chain uses TRBV5-5 with TRBJ1-2, with TRBD1 matching over 10 bases. The germline V gene encodes CDR1 SGHKS and CDR2 YYEKEE (reference sequence). The CDR3 is made up of 13 amino acids. V shed 4 bases, J shed 7 bases, and the junction held 4 bases outside the gene matches. The CDR3: CASSGTGEAGYTF. The CDR3, as DNA: TGTGCCAGCAGCGGGACAGGGGAGGCTGGCTACACCTTC.

The chain has TRBV10-3 and TRBJ1-3; D is ambiguous. V lost 5 bases to trimming and J lost 2 bases, with 10 bases between them. This CDR3 has 14 amino acids. The V gene's germline CDR1 is ENHRY and CDR2 SYGVKD. The CDR3 loop is CAISSGSPGNTIYF. CDR3 DNA sequence: TGTGCCATCAGTTCCGGGTCCCCTGGAAACACCATATATTTT.

The V gene is TRBV24-1, the J gene TRBJ1-2, with D tentatively TRBD1 (6 bases). The CDR3 is made up of 14 amino acids. V lost 5 bases to trimming and J lost 4 bases, with 13 bases between them. Germline V gene data show CDR1 as KGHDR and CDR2 as SFDVKD. DNA of the CDR3: TGTGCCACCAGTGGGCAGGGGCCTCTCTATGGCTACACCTTC. Translated: CATSGQGPLYGYTF.

V usage is TRBV19 and J usage is TRBJ1-2; TRBD1 agrees at 10 bases. There are 15 residues in the CDR3. Germline values: CDR1 LNHDA, CDR2 SQIVND (reference sequence). V lost 6 bases and J lost 4; bases outside the gene matches: 8. Written as DNA, the CDR3 is TGTGCCAGTAGGACCGACAGGGGGCATCTCTATGGCTACACCTTC. Translated: CASRTDRGHLYGYTF.

This sequence joins TRBV15 and TRBJ2-5; maybe TRBD2 (6 bases). V was shortened by 3 bases and J by 2 bases, with 19 bases between the two germline ends. Germline lookup yields CDR1 LNHNV and CDR2 YYDKDF (reference sequence). This CDR3 is built from 17 residues. The CDR3 DNA reads TGTGCCACCAGCAGTGGGTGGAGGGGCGGGGATCAAGAGACCCAGTACTTC. This gives the protein CATSSGWRGGDQETQYF.

The gene calls are TRBV11-3 and TRBJ2-3; 8 bases are shared with TRBD2. The CDR3 loop spans 15 amino acids. J was trimmed by 6 bases and V by 3 bases; bases with no gene match: 8. The germline V gene has CDR1 SGHNT and CDR2 YENEEA. This CDR3 is CASSFGAGDLDTQYF. CDR3 in DNA: TGTGCCAGCAGCTTTGGAGCGGGGGACCTCGATACGCAGTATTTT. The full variable domain, its missing parts supplied by reference TRBV11-3 and TRBJ2-3, is EAGVVQSPRYKIIEKKQPVAFWCNPISGHNTLYWYLQNLGQGPELLIRYENEEAVDDSQLPKDRFSAERLKGVDSTLKIQPAELGDSAVYLCASSFGAGDLDTQYFGPGTRLTVL.

The J gene is TRBJ1-2, the V gene TRBV5-1, with TRBD1 matching 9 bases. V gave up 4 bases and J gave up 4 bases; unmatched junction bases: 5. The CDR3 contains 14 residues. The germline V gene encodes CDR1 SGHRS and CDR2 YFSETQ. In DNA, the CDR3 is TGCGCCAGCAGCGTTACAGGGGGCACCTATGGCTACACCTTC. It codes for CASSVTGGTYGYTF.

The chain recombines TRBV6-6 with TRBJ2-1; 12 bases map to TRBD2. With 6 bases clipped from V and 7 bases from J, the junction kept 7 bases outside the gene matches. This CDR3 contains 15 residues. The germline gives CDR1 MNHNY, CDR2 SVGAGI (reference sequence). The chain's CDR3 is CASSRLAGGQNEQFF. CDR3 DNA: TGTGCCAGCAGCCGTCTAGCGGGGGGGCAGAATGAGCAGTTCTTC.